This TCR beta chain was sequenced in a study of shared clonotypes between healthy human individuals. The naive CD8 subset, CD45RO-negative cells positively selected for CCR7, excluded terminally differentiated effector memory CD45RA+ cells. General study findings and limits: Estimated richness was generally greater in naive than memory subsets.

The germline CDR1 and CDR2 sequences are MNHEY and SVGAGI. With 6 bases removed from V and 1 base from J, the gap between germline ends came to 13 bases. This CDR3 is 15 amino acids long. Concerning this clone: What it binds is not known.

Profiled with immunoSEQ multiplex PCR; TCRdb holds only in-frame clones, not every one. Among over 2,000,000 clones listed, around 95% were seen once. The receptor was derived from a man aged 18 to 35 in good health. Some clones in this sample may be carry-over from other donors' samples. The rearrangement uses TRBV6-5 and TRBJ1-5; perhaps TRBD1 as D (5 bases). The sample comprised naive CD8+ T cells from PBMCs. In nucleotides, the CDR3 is TGTGCCAGCAGCATCGGGGAGGGGAGCAATCAGCCCCAGCATTTT. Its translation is CASSIGEGSNQPQHF.